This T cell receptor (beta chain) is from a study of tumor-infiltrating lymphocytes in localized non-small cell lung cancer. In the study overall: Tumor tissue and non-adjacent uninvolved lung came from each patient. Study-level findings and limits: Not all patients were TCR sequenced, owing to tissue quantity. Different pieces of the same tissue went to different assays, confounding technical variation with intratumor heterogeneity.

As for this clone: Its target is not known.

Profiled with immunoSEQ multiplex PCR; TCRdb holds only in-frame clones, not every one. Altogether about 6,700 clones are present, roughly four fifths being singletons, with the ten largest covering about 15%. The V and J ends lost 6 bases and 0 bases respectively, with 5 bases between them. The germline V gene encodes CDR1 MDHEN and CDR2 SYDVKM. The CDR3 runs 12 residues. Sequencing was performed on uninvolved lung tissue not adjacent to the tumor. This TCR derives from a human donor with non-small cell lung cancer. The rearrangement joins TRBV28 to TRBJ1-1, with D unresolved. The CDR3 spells CASRTVNTEAFF. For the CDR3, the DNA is TGTGCCAGCAGGACGGTGAACACTGAAGCTTTCTTT.